This is a list of T cell receptor beta chains from one sample in a study of neurological immune-mediated disorders. TCRdb fed the 5' RACE reads into MiXCR, producing one record per CDR3 protein. The sample contains 50,000 to 65,000 distinct CDR3 sequences, around 5% of which appear only once. Source material: PBMCs. These receptors originate from a woman aged 50 to 60 with multiple sclerosis. Each CDR3 is given with its conserved first and last residue. The D gene is left open where the match is weak. Size is stated for part of the rows, as once, few or many counts, or as a class when the clone is expanded.

>TRBJ2-3|-|many|TRBV11-2
CASSTAGDTDTQYF
TGTGCCAGCAGCACGGCAGGGGACACAGATACGCAGTATTTT
>TRBJ2-3|-|many|TRBV5-1
CASSYSGASTDTQYF
TGCGCCAGCAGCTATAGCGGTGCTAGCACAGATACGCAGTATTTT
>TRBJ1-2|TRBD1|many|TRBV20-1
CSVTGTGHGYTF
TGCAGTGTGACCGGGACAGGTCATGGCTACACCTTC
>TRBJ2-5|-|many|TRBV18
CASSPWGEETQYF
TGTGCCAGCTCACCGTGGGGAGAAGAGACCCAGTACTTC
>TRBJ2-7|-|many|TRBV25-1
CASSPYGGSYEQYF
TGTGCCAGCAGTCCATATGGGGGATCCTACGAGCAGTACTTC
>TRBJ2-7|-|many|TRBV12-3/TRBV12-4
CASTDRGSHYEQYF
TGTGCCAGCACCGATAGGGGGAGCCACTACGAGCAGTACTTC
>TRBJ1-4|-|many|TRBV7-2
CASSLPGVNEKLFF
TGTGCCAGCAGCTTACCGGGGGTGAATGAAAAACTGTTTTTT
>TRBJ1-1|-|many|TRBV7-9
CASSIRLDGETEAFF
TGTGCCAGCAGCATTAGACTTGACGGTGAGACTGAAGCTTTCTTT
>TRBJ2-7|-|-|TRBV7-9
CASMGGVSYEQYF
TGTGCCAGCATGGGCGGAGTCAGCTACGAGCAGTACTTC
>TRBJ2-7|-|many|TRBV7-9
CASSLVMGSSYEQYF
TGTGCCAGCAGCTTAGTAATGGGGAGCTCCTACGAGCAGTACTTC
>TRBJ2-1|-|few|TRBV10-2
CASSVSGSYNEQFF
TGCGCCAGCAGTGTTAGCGGATCCTACAATGAGCAGTTCTTC
>TRBJ2-7|TRBD1|many|TRBV7-8
CASSPIGAGGKYF
TGTGCCAGCAGCCCGATAGGGGCAGGGGGCAAGTACTTC
>TRBJ2-5|-|many|TRBV7-6
CASSLVLPGGLGRQQTQYF
TGTGCCAGCAGCTTAGTCCTACCCGGAGGACTGGGTCGTCAGCAGACCCAGTACTTC
>TRBJ1-2|-|many|TRBV20-1
CSARDRARRDYGYTF
TGCAGTGCTAGAGATAGAGCCCGGAGGGACTATGGCTACACCTTC
>TRBJ1-1|-|many|TRBV5-1
CASSSHGVDKTEAFF
TGCGCCAGCAGCTCTCATGGGGTTGACAAGACTGAAGCTTTCTTT
>TRBJ1-5|-|many|TRBV12-3/TRBV12-4
CASSLKGGADNQPQHF
TGTGCCAGCAGTTTAAAGGGGGGCGCGGATAATCAGCCCCAGCATTTT
>TRBJ1-5|-|few|TRBV21-1
CATNRGDSNQPQHF
TGTGCCACTAACCGAGGGGATAGCAATCAGCCCCAGCATTTT
>TRBJ2-7|-|-|TRBV20-1
CSARVGGEEQYF
TGCAGTGCTAGAGTCGGCGGGGAGGAGCAGTACTTC
>TRBJ1-5|-|few|TRBV2
CASTAGDQPQNF
TGTGCCAGCACGGCAGGGGATCAGCCCCAGAATTTT
>TRBJ2-2|TRBD2|many|TRBV5-1
CASRRTSGGTGELFF
TGCGCCAGCAGACGGACTAGCGGGGGAACCGGGGAGCTGTTTTTT
>TRBJ1-6|-|many|TRBV12-3/TRBV12-4
CASSPGRDSPLHF
TGTGCCAGCAGCCCTGGTCGAGATTCACCCCTCCACTTT
>TRBJ1-6|TRBD1|many|TRBV5-1
CASSLGRDSPNSPLHF
TGCGCCAGCAGCTTGGGGCGGGACAGCCCTAATTCACCCCTCCACTTT
>TRBJ2-4|-|-|TRBV20-1
CSASSRKNIQYF
TGCAGTGCTAGCTCACGGAAAAACATTCAGTACTTC
>TRBJ2-7|-|few|TRBV28
CASSLPGHYEQYF
TGTGCCAGCAGTCTCCCGGGCCACTACGAGCAGTACTTC
>TRBJ1-6|-|many|TRBV25-1
CASSKAINSPLHF
TGTGCCAGCAGTAAAGCGATCAATTCACCCCTCCACTTT
>TRBJ1-1|TRBD1|many|TRBV10-3
CAIRPGQGVYTEAFF
TGTGCCATCAGACCGGGACAGGGGGTGTACACTGAAGCTTTCTTT
>TRBJ2-3|-|many|TRBV7-2
CASSATSSTQYF
TGTGCCAGCAGCGCCACGTCAAGTACGCAGTATTTT
>TRBJ2-7|-|many|TRBV5-1
CASSFSQAYEQYF
TGCGCCAGCAGCTTCTCCCAGGCCTACGAGCAGTACTTC
>TRBJ2-5|TRBD1|many|TRBV5-1
CASSDRQGFQETQYF
TGCGCCAGCAGCGACCGACAGGGCTTCCAAGAGACCCAGTACTTC
>TRBJ1-6|-|many|TRBV6-5
CASGTGNSPLHF
TGTGCCAGCGGAACCGGGAATTCACCCCTCCACTTT
>TRBJ1-2|TRBD1|many|TRBV3-1
CASSPTGQSKNGYTF
TGTGCCAGCAGCCCAACGGGACAGTCGAAGAATGGCTACACCTTC
>TRBJ2-5|-|many|TRBV7-7
CASSLGEEETQYF
TGTGCTAGCAGCTTAGGGGAGGAAGAGACCCAGTACTTC
>TRBJ2-7|-|many|TRBV5-1
CASSLQPPMDHEQYF
TGCGCCAGCAGCTTGCAACCTCCAATGGACCACGAGCAGTACTTC
>TRBJ2-1|-|-|TRBV12-3/TRBV12-4
CASSLGGRGEQFF
TGTGCCAGCAGTCTGGGGGGGCGGGGTGAGCAGTTCTTC
>TRBJ2-1|-|many|TRBV11-2
CASSLGRPSSYNEQFF
TGTGCCAGCAGCTTAGGCCGCCCGAGCTCCTACAATGAGCAGTTCTTC
>TRBJ2-3|-|many|TRBV7-6
CASSPWTRNTQYF
TGTGCCAGCAGCCCATGGACGAGAAATACGCAGTATTTT
>TRBJ1-6|-|many|TRBV5-1
CASSPEGYNSPLHF
TGCGCCAGCAGTCCGGAGGGCTATAATTCACCCCTCCACTTT
>TRBJ1-2|-|many|TRBV5-1
CASSLGQGIYYYGYTF
TGCGCCAGCAGCTTGGGGCAGGGTATCTACTACTATGGCTACACCTTC
>TRBJ1-1|-|many|TRBV3-1
CASSLTFMNTEAFF
TGTGCCAGCAGCCTTACATTCATGAACACTGAAGCTTTCTTT
>TRBJ1-2|-|few|TRBV20-1
CSATFAMNYGYTF
TGCAGTGCTACCTTTGCAATGAACTATGGCTACACCTTC